This T cell receptor (beta chain) was profiled in a study of T cells expressing NK-cell markers. TCRdb reprocessed the 5' RACE reads, keeping one entry per CDR3 protein, no DNA. The sample table includes roughly 160,000 distinct CDR3 sequences. This CDR3 contains 15 residues. Per germline, CDR1 DFQATT and CDR2 SNEGSKA (reference sequence). The chain combines TRBV20-1 with TRBJ1-5; TCRdb's D call of TRBD1 is untestable without DNA. Sequencing was carried out using blood T cells: a sorted CD56 or NKG2C T cell subset, CD4+ or CD8+ T cells, or bulk PBMC T cells (not recorded which). The sequence derives from a woman aged 18 to 75 in good health. CDR3 amino acids: CSATPGQGGGQPQHF.